This T cell receptor (beta chain) was retrieved from a study of chemoradiotherapy in HPV16-positive cancers. General study findings and limits: HPV-specific T cells were functionally defined from only a couple of HPV16-positive patients.

V was pared by 0 bases and J by 6 bases, with 15 bases between. Looked up from germline, CDR1 is GTSNPN and CDR2 is SVGIG (reference sequence). The CDR3 is 15 residues long. Clones were sequenced by immunoSEQ multiplex PCR, and TCRdb holds only the in-frame ones, with some missing. This table has 9,500 to 15,000 clones, about nine tenths appearing once. To note about this clone: Its antigen remains unidentified.

The sequenced sample was blood, obtained from a patient who underwent chemoradiotherapy. The V call is TRBV30, the J call TRBJ2-4, with a weak D call TRBD1 (6 bases). The TCR comes from a human donor with HPV-associated anogenital cancer. CDR3 DNA: TGTGCCTGGAGTGTACTAGGGACACGCGGAAACATTCAGTACTTC. Its translation is CAWSVLGTRGNIQYF.